The rows below give T cell receptor beta chains drawn from one sample of a study of blood T cell repertoires in COVID-19. The protocol was immunoSEQ multiplex PCR, while the TCRdb copy is restricted to in-frame clones and leaves out a portion. The sample shows 150,000 to 200,000 clones, roughly three quarters of them seen only once. Material for sequencing was PBMCs or T cells enriched from blood (not recorded which). All receptors come from a woman in her forties or fifties with acute COVID-19. Each CDR3 is given with its conserved first and last residue. A D gene is named only where the DNA matches it firmly. The size entry is marked missing in some rows and otherwise reads once, few, many or a size class.

size: .; V: TRBV7-2; J: TRBJ2-3; D: .; CDR3: CASSPGSRPFTDTQYF; DNA: TGTGCCAGCAGCCCGGGTAGTCGCCCCTTCACAGATACGCAGTATTTT
size: .; V: TRBV27; J: TRBJ1-6; D: TRBD1; CDR3: CASTLLDRRYSPLHF; DNA: TGTGCCAGCACCTTACTGGACAGGAGATATTCACCCCTCCACTTT
size: .; V: TRBV6-2/TRBV6-3; J: TRBJ2-5; D: TRBD2; CDR3: CASSYSKGGWGQETQYF; DNA: TGTGCCAGCAGTTACTCGAAGGGAGGGTGGGGGCAAGAGACCCAGTACTTC
size: few; V: TRBV14; J: TRBJ2-4; D: TRBD2; CDR3: CASSSAAGGPPAKNIQYF; DNA: TGTGCCAGCAGCTCGGCAGCGGGGGGCCCTCCGGCCAAAAACATTCAGTACTTC
size: .; V: TRBV5-1; J: TRBJ1-2; D: .; CDR3: CASSLGNRADGYTF; DNA: TGCGCCAGCAGCTTGGGGAACAGGGCGGATGGCTACACCTTC
size: .; V: TRBV19; J: TRBJ2-5; D: TRBD1; CDR3: CASSEGGRGTQYF; DNA: TGTGCCAGTAGCGAAGGGGGCCGGGGGACCCAGTACTTC
size: .; V: TRBV7-8; J: TRBJ1-1; D: .; CDR3: CASSQRVAPAFF; DNA: TGTGCCAGCAGCCAGAGGGTGGCGCCAGCTTTCTTT
size: once; V: TRBV6-2/TRBV6-3; J: TRBJ1-5; D: .; CDR3: CASSSATGYQPQHF; DNA: TGTGCCAGCAGTTCCGCGACAGGTTATCAGCCCCAGCATTTT
size: .; V: TRBV3-1/TRBV3-2; J: TRBJ1-1; D: .; CDR3: CASSPPRAGLVAEAFF; DNA: TGTGCCAGCAGCCCACCTCGGGCGGGGCTAGTAGCTGAAGCTTTCTTT
size: .; V: TRBV4-1; J: TRBJ2-1; D: .; CDR3: CASSPPLGGPTDEQFF; DNA: TGCGCCAGCAGCCCCCCTCTCGGGGGACCAACCGATGAGCAGTTCTTC
size: .; V: TRBV7-8; J: TRBJ1-6; D: TRBD1; CDR3: CASRGPGQNNSPLHF; DNA: TGTGCCAGCCGAGGACCGGGACAGAATAATTCACCCCTCCACTTT
size: .; V: TRBV6-1; J: TRBJ1-4; D: TRBD1; CDR3: CASTRDRHEKLFF; DNA: TGTGCCAGCACCCGGGACAGGCACGAAAAACTGTTTTTT
size: once; V: TRBV5-1; J: TRBJ2-4; D: .; CDR3: CASSIFGQGGNIQYF; DNA: TGCGCCAGCAGCATCTTTGGACAGGGAGGGAACATTCAGTACTTC
size: .; V: TRBV4-3; J: TRBJ2-5; D: .; CDR3: CASSQGVGYETQYF; DNA: TGCGCCAGCAGCCAAGGTGTCGGTTACGAGACCCAGTACTTC
size: .; V: TRBV6-2/TRBV6-3; J: TRBJ2-3; D: TRBD2; CDR3: CASSYPGLAGASRDTQYF; DNA: TGTGCCAGCAGTTACCCGGGACTAGCGGGGGCGTCCAGAGATACGCAGTATTTT
size: .; V: TRBV7-9; J: TRBJ2-5; D: TRBD1; CDR3: CASRPGTGQETQYF; DNA: TGTGCCAGCCGTCCCGGGACAGGCCAAGAGACCCAGTACTTC
size: .; V: TRBV9; J: TRBJ2-3; D: TRBD1; CDR3: CASSARGREDTQYF; DNA: TGTGCCAGCAGCGCCAGGGGGCGCGAAGATACGCAGTATTTT
size: many; V: TRBV9; J: TRBJ1-6; D: .; CDR3: CASSGHRLSYNSPLHF; DNA: TGTGCCAGCAGCGGCCACAGGCTCTCCTATAATTCACCCCTCCACTTT
size: .; V: TRBV19; J: TRBJ1-5; D: .; CDR3: CASSLGGGRSNQPQHF; DNA: TGTGCCAGTAGTTTAGGAGGGGGAAGGAGCAATCAGCCCCAGCATTTT
size: .; V: TRBV28; J: TRBJ1-5; D: .; CDR3: CASKGDRHSNQPQHF; DNA: TGTGCCAGCAAGGGGGACCGCCATAGCAATCAGCCCCAGCATTTT
size: .; V: TRBV5-8; J: TRBJ1-2; D: TRBD1; CDR3: CASSKRTGRYGYTF; DNA: TGTGCCAGCAGCAAGAGGACAGGGCGGTATGGCTACACCTTC
size: .; V: TRBV4-3; J: TRBJ1-4; D: TRBD1; CDR3: CASSPGQGAPPTNEKLFF; DNA: TGCGCCAGCAGCCCGGGACAGGGGGCCCCCCCCACTAATGAAAAACTGTTTTTT